This TCR beta chain derives from a study of CXCR3-negative and CXCR3-positive naive CD8 T cells (dated by TCRdb to the late 2010s). A note on the overall study: In total, about 140 million TRB reads were obtained, or roughly 1.5 +/- 0.3 million reads per library. Diversity and physicochemical repertoire analyses covered under twelve donors pooled from two independent experiments. The TRBV-TRBJ cluster analysis covered naive subsets from about 5 donors and memory cells from 3 donors. Study-wide findings and limitations: TRBV-TRBJ usage was similar between naive CXCR3-negative and CXCR3-positive cells from the same donor, while memory cells showed distinct patterns. Comparably high repertoire diversity was found in both naive subsets, whereas much lower repertoire diversity was found in memory CD8+ T cells. Freshly isolated PBMCs were used for most assays because CXCR3 expression partially decreased after cryopreservation. Because surface CD5, which is linked to self-reactivity in mice, was comparable between the naive subsets, TCR interaction strength was also inferred from the physicochemical properties of TRB CDR3s. TRB CDR3s from CXCR3-positive naive cells showed higher hydrophobicity (lower Kidera factor 4), lower energy, and higher strength and volume indices than CXCR3-negative naive cells.

For each CD8+ T cell subset, flow sorting was done in triplicate, and under 350,000 cells per subset went directly into RLT lysis buffer. To exclude memory contaminants, naive CD8+ T cells were stringently defined as CD45RO-CCR7+CD27+CD95-. Peripheral blood mononuclear cells were isolated from buffy coats using standard density gradient centrifugation. Naive CXCR3-negative and CXCR3-positive CD8+ T cells were flow-sorted using a FACSAria III. An RNeasy Mini Kit was used to extract total RNA from the sorted cells. TCRdb records NextSeq 550 as the sequencer. The Human TCR Profiling Kit (MiLaboratory) was used to prepare UMI-labeled 5' RACE TRB cDNA libraries. cDNA synthesis used the entire amount of extracted RNA, and PCR amplification then used the entire amount of cDNA produced. Libraries were prepared in parallel with an identical number of PCR cycles. The original methods were these. With a minimum of two reads required per UMI, MIGEC and MiXCR pulled out about 50,000 +/- 10,000 unique UMI-labeled TRB cDNA molecules from each library. On average, each library contained approximately 40,000 +/- 10,000 functional in-frame TRB CDR3 nucleotide clonotypes without stop codons. After downsampling to 5000 UMI-labeled TRB molecules per sample, diversity metrics, including normalized Shannon-Wiener and Chao1, were computed in VDJtools. Clonotype-size-weighted physicochemical properties of the central five CDR3 residues (interaction energy, strength, volume and Kidera factor 4) were computed in VDJtools. The reads were reprocessed in TCRdb, with one entry per CDR3 protein sequence and no accompanying DNA. TCRdb, not the original authors, processed these V and J calls. This sample's table contains under 150,000 distinct CDR3 sequences. The leading ten clones occupy under 0.75% of the sample.

Remarks on this clonotype: No antigen is known for it.

The CDR3 measures 13 amino acids from cysteine to phenylalanine. No nucleotide data were recorded. CDR1 SQVTM and CDR2 ANQGSEA are derived from the germline V gene. The clonotype comes from a human donor in good health. Some clones in this sample may be carry-over from other donors' samples. Here the chain combines TRBV29-1 and TRBJ1-1; TCRdb indicates TRBD1, and absent DNA this call remains unverified. The sample taken for sequencing was naive CXCR3+ CD8+ T cells from blood. The cell subset or site label on this specimen signifies: CD45RO-CCR7+CD27+CD95- naive CD8+ T cells expressing CXCR3 (TNR3+). The CDR3 reads as follows: CSVQTGTRTEAFF. Outside the CDR3, residues come from the reference TRBV29-1 and TRBJ1-1 proteins, so the full variable domain is: SAVISQKPSRDICQRGTSLTIQCQVDSQVTMMFWYRQQPGQSLTLIATANQGSEATYESGFVIDKFPISRPNLTFSTLTVSNMSPEDSSIYLCSVQTGTRTEAFFGQGTRLTVV.